The 2 T cell receptor beta chains reported below all come from one sample, sequenced in a study of blood T cell repertoires in COVID-19. TCRdb's table, derived via immunoSEQ multiplex PCR, lists solely in-frame clones and lacks some. Of 90,000 to 120,000 clones listed, approximately 70% are singletons. The material sequenced was peripheral blood. The receptors here all came from a man of 80 years or more with acute or convalescent COVID-19.

This sequence joins TRBV24-1 and TRBJ2-3; 7 nucleotides match TRBD1. The germline V gene has CDR1 KGHDR and CDR2 SFDVKD. The CDR3 is 17 amino acids. Germline trimming cut 4 bases from V and 0 bases from J; bases unmatched to any gene: 9. The CDR3: CATSDANRGGSTDTQYF. In nucleotides, the CDR3 is TGTGCCACCAGTGACGCCAACAGGGGCGGGAGCACAGATACGCAGTATTTT.

The chain recombines TRBV10-1 with TRBJ1-4; 7 bases agree with TRBD1. The CDR3 loop spans 16 amino acids. The germline V gene has CDR1 WNHNN and CDR2 SYGVQD (reference sequence). V dropped 6 bases and J dropped 2; count of bases not matched to a gene: 9. The chain's CDR3 is CASRRIGQVTNEKLFF. The CDR3 DNA is TGCGCCAGCAGGAGAATCGGACAGGTCACTAATGAAAAACTGTTTTTT.